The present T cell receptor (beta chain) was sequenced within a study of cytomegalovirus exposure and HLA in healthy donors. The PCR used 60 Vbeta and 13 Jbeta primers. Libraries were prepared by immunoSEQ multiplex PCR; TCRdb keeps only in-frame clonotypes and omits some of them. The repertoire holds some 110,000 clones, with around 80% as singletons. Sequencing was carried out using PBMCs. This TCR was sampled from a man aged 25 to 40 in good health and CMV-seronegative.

The CDR3 sequence: CASSGGTETYEQYF. The CDR3 nucleotides read TGTGCCAGCAGTGGAGGGACAGAGACCTACGAGCAGTACTTC. The chain links TRBV2 to TRBJ2-7; the match to TRBD1 covers 7 bases. CDR3 length: 14 residues. V trimming: 4 bases; J trimming: 2 bases; junction bases outside the gene matches: 5. Germline-derived CDR1 and CDR2 are SNHLY and FYNNEI.